This T cell receptor (beta chain) was observed in a study of shared clonotypes between healthy human individuals. The length of the CDR3 is 16 residues. Per the germline V gene, CDR1 is SGDLS and CDR2 is YYNGEE. The V end lost 4 bases, the J end lost 4 bases, and 18 bases lay between the germline ends. This clone was counted a single time. Only in-frame clones appear in the TCRdb table, and some are missing; sequencing was by immunoSEQ multiplex PCR. This sample has 2 million to 2.5 million clones; around 92% occur once, and the top ten carry approximately 0.4%. Sequenced sample: naive CD4+ T cells from PBMCs. Subset indicated: CD45RA+ positively selected. The sequence derives from a man aged 18 to 29 in good health. Some clones in this sample may be carry-over from other donors' samples. The chain employs TRBV9 and TRBJ2-1, with D tentatively TRBD2 (6 bases). Here the CDR3 DNA reads TGTGCCAGCAGCCTAGGTCGGGAGATCCCTTACAATGAGCAGTTCTTC. It encodes CASSLGREIPYNEQFF. Looking up the rest from reference TRBV9 and TRBJ2-1 gives the full variable domain: DSGVTQTPKHLITATGQRVTLRCSPRSGDLSVYWYQQSLDQGLQFLIQYYNGEERAKGNILERFSAQQFPDLHSELNLSSLELGDSALYFCASSLGREIPYNEQFFGPGTRLTVL.